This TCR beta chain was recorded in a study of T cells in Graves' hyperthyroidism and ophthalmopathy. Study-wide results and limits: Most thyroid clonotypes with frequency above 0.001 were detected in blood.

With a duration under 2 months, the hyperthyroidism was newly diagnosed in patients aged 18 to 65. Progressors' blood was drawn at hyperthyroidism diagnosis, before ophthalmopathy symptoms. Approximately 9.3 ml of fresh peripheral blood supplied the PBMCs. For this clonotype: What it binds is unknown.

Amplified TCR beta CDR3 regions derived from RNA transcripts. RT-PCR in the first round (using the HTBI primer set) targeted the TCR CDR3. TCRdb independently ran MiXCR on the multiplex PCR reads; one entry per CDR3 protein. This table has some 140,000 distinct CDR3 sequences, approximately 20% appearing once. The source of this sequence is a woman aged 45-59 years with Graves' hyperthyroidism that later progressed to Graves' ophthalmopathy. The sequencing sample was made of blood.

DNA for the CDR3: TGTGCCAGCAGCCACAGGGGAATCGATGAGCAGTTCTTC. The encoded protein is CASSHRGIDEQFF. The rearrangement links TRBV7-9 to TRBJ2-1; TRBD1 matches at 7 bases. V lost 5 bases to trimming and J lost 8 bases; unmatched junction nucleotides: 6. This CDR3 has 13 residues. Per the germline V gene, CDR1 is SEHNR and CDR2 is FQNEAQ (reference sequence). The full variable domain, its missing parts supplied by reference TRBV7-9 and TRBJ2-1, is DTGVSQNPRHKITKRGQNVTFRCDPISEHNRLYWYRQTLGQGPEFLTYFQNEAQLEKSRLLSDRFSAERPKGSFSTLEIQRTEQGDSAMYLCASSHRGIDEQFFGPGTRLTVL.